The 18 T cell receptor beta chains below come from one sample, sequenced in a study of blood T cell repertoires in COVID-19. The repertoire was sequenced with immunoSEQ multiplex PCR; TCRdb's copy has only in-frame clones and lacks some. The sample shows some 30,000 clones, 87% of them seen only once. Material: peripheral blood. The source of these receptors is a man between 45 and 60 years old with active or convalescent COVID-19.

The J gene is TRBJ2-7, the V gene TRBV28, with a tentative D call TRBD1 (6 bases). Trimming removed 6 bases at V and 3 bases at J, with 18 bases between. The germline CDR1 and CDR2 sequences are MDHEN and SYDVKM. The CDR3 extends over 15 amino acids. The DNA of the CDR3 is TGTGCCAGCAGCCCGGCCAGGGGCGCGAACTACGAGCAGTACTTC. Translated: CASSPARGANYEQYF.

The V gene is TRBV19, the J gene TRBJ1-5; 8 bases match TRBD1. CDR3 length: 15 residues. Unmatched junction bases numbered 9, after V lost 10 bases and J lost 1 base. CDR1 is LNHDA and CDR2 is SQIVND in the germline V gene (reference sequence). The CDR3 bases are TGTGCCAATCCGACAGGGGATTGGAGCAATCAGCCCCAGCATTTT. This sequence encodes CANPTGDWSNQPQHF.

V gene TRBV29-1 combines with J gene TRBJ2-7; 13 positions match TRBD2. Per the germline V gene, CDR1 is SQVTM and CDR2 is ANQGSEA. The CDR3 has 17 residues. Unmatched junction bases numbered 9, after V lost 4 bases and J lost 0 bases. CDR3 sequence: CSVAGLAGPRSSYEQYF. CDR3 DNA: TGCAGCGTTGCGGGACTAGCGGGGCCCCGAAGCTCCTACGAGCAGTACTTC.

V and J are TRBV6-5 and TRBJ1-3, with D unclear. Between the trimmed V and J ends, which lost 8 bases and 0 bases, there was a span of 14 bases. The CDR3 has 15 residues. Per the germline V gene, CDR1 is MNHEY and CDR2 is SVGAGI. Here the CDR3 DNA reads TGTGCCAGCGGGCCTCAGGTGGCCTCTGGAAACACCATATATTTT. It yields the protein CASGPQVASGNTIYF.

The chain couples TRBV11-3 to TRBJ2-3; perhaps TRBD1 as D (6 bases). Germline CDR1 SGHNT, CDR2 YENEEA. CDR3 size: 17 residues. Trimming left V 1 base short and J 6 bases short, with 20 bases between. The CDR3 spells CASSLGPETGHTDTQYF. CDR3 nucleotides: TGTGCCAGCAGCTTAGGGCCGGAGACAGGACACACGGATACGCAGTATTTT.

The CDR3 sequence: CASSPGERAIYEQYF. CDR3 nucleotides: TGTGCCAGCTCACCAGGGGAGAGGGCCATCTACGAGCAGTACTTC. The chain links TRBV18 to TRBJ2-7, with TRBD2 as a possible D gene (5 bases). Trimming shortened V by 2 bases and J by 3 bases, and 14 bases separated the two germline ends. The CDR3 is 15 amino acids. Germline CDR1 reads KGHSH; CDR2 reads LQKENI.

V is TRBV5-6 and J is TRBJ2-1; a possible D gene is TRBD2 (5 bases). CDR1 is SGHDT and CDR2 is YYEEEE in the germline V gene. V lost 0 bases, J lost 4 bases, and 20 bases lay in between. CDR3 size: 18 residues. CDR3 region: CASSLGLRGSPLYNEQFF. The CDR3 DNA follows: TGTGCCAGCAGCTTGGGTTTACGTGGGAGTCCACTTTACAATGAGCAGTTCTTC.

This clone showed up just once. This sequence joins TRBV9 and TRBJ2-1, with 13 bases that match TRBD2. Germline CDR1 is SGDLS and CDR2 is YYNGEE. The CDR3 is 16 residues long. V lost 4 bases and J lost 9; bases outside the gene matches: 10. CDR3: CASSSRLAGGRGEQFF. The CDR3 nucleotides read TGTGCCAGCAGCTCACGACTAGCGGGAGGAAGGGGTGAGCAGTTCTTC.

The CDR3 region has the DNA TGTGCCAGCAGCGCTTCGGGACTAGCGTTCGAGACCCAGTACTTC. This encodes CASSASGLAFETQYF. The chain links TRBV9 to TRBJ2-5, with 10 nucleotides matching TRBD2. This CDR3 is 15 amino acids long. The germline CDR1 and CDR2 sequences are SGDLS and YYNGEE. The V and J ends lost 3 bases and 5 bases, in that order; junction bases with no gene match: 7.

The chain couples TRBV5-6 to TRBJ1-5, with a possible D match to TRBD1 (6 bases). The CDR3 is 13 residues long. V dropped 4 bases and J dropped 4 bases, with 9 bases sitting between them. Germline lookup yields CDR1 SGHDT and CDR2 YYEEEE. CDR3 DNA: TGTGCCAGCAGCGCCGACAGGAATCAGCCCCAGCATTTT. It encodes CASSADRNQPQHF. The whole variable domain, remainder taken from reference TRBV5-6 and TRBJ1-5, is DAGVTQSPTHLIKTRGQQVTLRCSPKSGHDTVSWYQQALGQGPQFIFQYYEEEERQRGNFPDRFSGHQFPNYSSELNVNALLLGDSALYLCASSADRNQPQHFGDGTRLSIL.

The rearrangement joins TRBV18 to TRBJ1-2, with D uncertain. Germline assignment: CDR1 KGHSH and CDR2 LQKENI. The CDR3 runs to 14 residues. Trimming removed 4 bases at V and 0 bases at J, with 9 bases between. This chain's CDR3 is CASSQQHTNYGYTF. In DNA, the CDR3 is TGTGCCAGCTCACAACAACACACTAACTATGGCTACACCTTC.

CDR3 coding DNA: TGTGCCAGCAGCAACCCACAGGGGTTGGGAAAAGAGACCCAGTACTTC. Its translation is CASSNPQGLGKETQYF. The rearrangement joins TRBV5-5 to TRBJ2-5, with TRBD1 identical over 7 bases. The CDR3 loop spans 16 amino acids. Germline V CDR1 and CDR2: SGHKS, YYEKEE (reference sequence). V lost 4 bases and J lost 3; bases outside the gene matches: 12.

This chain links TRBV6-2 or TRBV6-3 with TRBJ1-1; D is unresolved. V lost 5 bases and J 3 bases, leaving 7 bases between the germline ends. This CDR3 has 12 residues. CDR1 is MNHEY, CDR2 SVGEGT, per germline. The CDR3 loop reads CASSPLHTEAFF. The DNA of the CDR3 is TGTGCCAGCAGTCCCCTTCACACTGAAGCTTTCTTT.

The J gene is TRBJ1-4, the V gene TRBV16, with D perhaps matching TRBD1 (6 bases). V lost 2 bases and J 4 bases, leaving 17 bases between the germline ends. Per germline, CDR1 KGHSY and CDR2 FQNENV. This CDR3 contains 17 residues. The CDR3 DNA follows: TGTGCCAGCAGCCAAGCCGTAGACAGGCTGTTTAATGAAAAACTGTTTTTT. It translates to CASSQAVDRLFNEKLFF.

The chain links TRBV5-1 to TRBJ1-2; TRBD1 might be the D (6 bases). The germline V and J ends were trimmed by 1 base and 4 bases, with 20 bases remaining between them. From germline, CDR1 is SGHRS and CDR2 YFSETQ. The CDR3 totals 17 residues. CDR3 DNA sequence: TGCGCCAGCAGCTTGTCTTTGAAACAGGGAATTTCCTATGGCTACACCTTC. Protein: CASSLSLKQGISYGYTF.

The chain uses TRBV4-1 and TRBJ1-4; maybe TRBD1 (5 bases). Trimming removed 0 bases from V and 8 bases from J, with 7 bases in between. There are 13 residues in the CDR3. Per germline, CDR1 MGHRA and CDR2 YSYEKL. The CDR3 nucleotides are TGCGCCAGCAGCCAAGACAGGGTCGAAAAACTGTTTTTT. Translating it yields CASSQDRVEKLFF.

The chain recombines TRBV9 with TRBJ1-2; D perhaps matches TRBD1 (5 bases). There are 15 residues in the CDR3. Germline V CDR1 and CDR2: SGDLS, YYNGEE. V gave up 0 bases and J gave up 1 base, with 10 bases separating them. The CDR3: CASSVDPGHNYGYTF. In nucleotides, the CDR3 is TGTGCCAGCAGCGTAGACCCAGGGCATAACTATGGCTACACCTTC.

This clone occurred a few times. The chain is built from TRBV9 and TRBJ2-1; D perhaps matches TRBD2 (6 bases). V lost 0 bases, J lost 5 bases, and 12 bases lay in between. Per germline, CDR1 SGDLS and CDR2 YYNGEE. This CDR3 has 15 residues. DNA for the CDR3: TGTGCCAGCAGCGTAGTGGGCGGGACTCACAATGAGCAGTTCTTC. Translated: CASSVVGGTHNEQFF. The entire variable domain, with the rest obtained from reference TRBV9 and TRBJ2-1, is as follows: DSGVTQTPKHLITATGQRVTLRCSPRSGDLSVYWYQQSLDQGLQFLIQYYNGEERAKGNILERFSAQQFPDLHSELNLSSLELGDSALYFCASSVVGGTHNEQFFGPGTRLTVL.